This TCR beta chain was sequenced in a study of vaccination and CD4 T cells after COVID-19. The trim removed 7 bases at V and 1 base at J, leaving 5 bases unmatched. The CDR3 length is 14 residues. The germline gives CDR1 SGHRS, CDR2 YFSETQ. A word on this clonotype: Its target is not known.

The assay that was used to sequence DNA from cultured CD4+ T cells was the Oncomine TCR Beta short-read assay. One entry per CDR3 protein results from TCRdb running MiXCR on the PCR reads. This sample has about 16,000 distinct CDR3 sequences, with 36% found just once. Treatment described: approximately 9-day PBMC culture with coronavirus spike peptide pools or control peptides (ViraFEST assay). Sequencing was performed on CD4+ T cells from blood, cultured in vitro, taken before SARS-CoV-2 vaccination. The chain joins TRBV5-1 to TRBJ2-3; 8 bases match TRBD1. The receptor's source is a human donor who received a COVID-19 vaccine. The CDR3 sequence is CASRGTGGTDTQYF. In DNA, the CDR3 is TGCGCCAGCCGGGGGACAGGTGGCACAGATACGCAGTATTTT.